The T cell receptor (beta chain) under discussion was sequenced for a study of blood T cell repertoires in COVID-19. In the study overall: T cells, B-cell-depleted T cells, or PBMCs provided the cDNA or gDNA that served as material.

Original analysis: The assay estimated nucleated cells by amplifying reference gene primers. The data were produced by immunoSEQ multiplex PCR, yet TCRdb's version contains in-frame clones alone and is incomplete. The V and J calls and clone size were taken over from that table, and D and trimming were inferred from the DNA. This sample has about 70,000 clones, with approximately 83% found just once. This clone was counted once. The CDR3 is 14 amino acids. The J segment lost 2 bases and the V segment lost 1 base, leaving 4 bases of the junction unmatched. The germline CDR1 and CDR2 sequences are GTSNPN and SVGIG (reference sequence).

V usage is TRBV30 and J usage is TRBJ2-7; 8 bases are shared with TRBD2. The sequencing input was peripheral blood. The source is a man aged 25-40 years with COVID-19, enrolled during active disease. This chain's CDR3 is CAWSGRGRTYEQYF. DNA for the CDR3: TGTGCCTGGAGTGGGCGCGGGAGGACCTACGAGCAGTACTTC.